This T cell receptor beta chain appears in the sequencing data of a study of identical twins. Findings of the study overall: Researchers caution that invariant MAIT and iNKT cells could partly confound zero-insertion analyses. Fewer insertions characterized abundant cord blood beta clonotypes, whereas memory repertoires showed none.

The CDR3 runs to 13 residues. V lost 0 bases to trimming and J lost 13 bases; unmatched junction nucleotides: 6. The germline V gene encodes CDR1 GTSNPN and CDR2 SVGIG (reference sequence). This clonotype has a handful of counts. The antigen is undetermined. Unique molecular identifiers were present on cDNA, and template switching added a universal primer site. TCRdb analysed the 5' RACE reads with MiXCR anew, one entry per CDR3 protein. The sample includes 400,000 to 500,000 distinct CDR3 sequences, 14% seen only once; the top ten take approximately 0.98%. The sample was also reused in another study, on yellow fever vaccine responses in identical twins.

This sequence joins TRBV30 and TRBJ2-1; 10 positions match TRBD2. This receptor was identified in a woman younger than 35 in good health. The sequencing sample was made of CD4+ T cells sorted from blood. Written as DNA, the CDR3 is TGTGCCTGGAGTGTACCTAGCGGGAGACACCAGTTCTTC. Residues: CAWSVPSGRHQFF.